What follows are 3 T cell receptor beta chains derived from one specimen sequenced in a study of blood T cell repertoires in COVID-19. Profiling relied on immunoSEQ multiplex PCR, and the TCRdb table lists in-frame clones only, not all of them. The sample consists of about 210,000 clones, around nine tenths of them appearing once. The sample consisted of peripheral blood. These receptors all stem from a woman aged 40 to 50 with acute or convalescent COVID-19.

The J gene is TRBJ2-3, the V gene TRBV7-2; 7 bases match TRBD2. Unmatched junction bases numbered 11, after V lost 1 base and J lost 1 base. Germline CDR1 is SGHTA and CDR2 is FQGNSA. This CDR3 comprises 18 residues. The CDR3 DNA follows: TGTGCCAGCAGCTTAGGTTCAGGCATCCTAGCGGGCACAGATACGCAGTATTTT. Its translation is CASSLGSGILAGTDTQYF.

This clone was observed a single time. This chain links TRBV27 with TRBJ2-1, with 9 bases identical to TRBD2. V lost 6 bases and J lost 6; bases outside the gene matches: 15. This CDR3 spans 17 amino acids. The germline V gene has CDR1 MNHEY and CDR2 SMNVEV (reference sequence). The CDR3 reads CASSQRASGDSPNEQFF. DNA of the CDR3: TGTGCCAGCAGCCAACGGGCTAGCGGGGACTCTCCCAATGAGCAGTTCTTC.

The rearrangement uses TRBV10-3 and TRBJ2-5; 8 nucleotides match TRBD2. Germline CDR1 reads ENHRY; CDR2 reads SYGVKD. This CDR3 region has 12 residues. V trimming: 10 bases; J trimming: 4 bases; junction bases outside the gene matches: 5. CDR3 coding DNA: TGTGCCAACTCCGGGGGGGGAGAGACCCAGTACTTC. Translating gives CANSGGGETQYF.